This TCR beta chain was recovered during a study of T cells in women clearing cervical HPV infection. Study-wide background: Control women cleared a single incident HPV16 infection within 12 months. Case blood drawn at lesion detection; control blood after infection cleared.

Produced via immunoSEQ multiplex PCR; TCRdb's table is partial and in-frame only. This table holds approximately 26,000 clones. In regard to this clone: Its antigen is still unknown. The read terminates 3 residues before the CDR3 end, so the remaining end is supplied by the germline J gene.

Broader study findings: Effector/memory and HPV-specific T cells were not isolated, and association timing is unknown.

The CDR3 totals 15 residues. V lost 0 bases and J lost 7; bases outside the gene matches: 7. The germline gives CDR1 SGHKS, CDR2 YYEKEE (reference sequence). Sequences were obtained from blood buffy coat. V and J are TRBV5-5 and TRBJ2-5; 9 nucleotides match TRBD2. The source of this sequence is a woman aged 18-69 years with a cervical HPV16 infection that either progressed to CIN3+ or cleared (not recorded which). Incomplete CDR3 DNA: TGTGCCAGCAGCTTGGTGCTAGCGGGGAAGGGGACC. As protein: CASSLVLAGKGT. The whole CDR3 protein reads CASSLVLAGKGTQYF.